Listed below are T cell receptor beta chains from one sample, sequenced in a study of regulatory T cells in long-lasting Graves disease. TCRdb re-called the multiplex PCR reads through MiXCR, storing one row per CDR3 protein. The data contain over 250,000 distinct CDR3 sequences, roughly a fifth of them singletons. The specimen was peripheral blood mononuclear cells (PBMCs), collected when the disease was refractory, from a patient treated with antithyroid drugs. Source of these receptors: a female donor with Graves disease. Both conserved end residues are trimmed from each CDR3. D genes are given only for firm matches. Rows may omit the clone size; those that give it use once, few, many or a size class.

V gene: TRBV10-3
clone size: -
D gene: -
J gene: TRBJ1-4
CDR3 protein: AISETGEKLF

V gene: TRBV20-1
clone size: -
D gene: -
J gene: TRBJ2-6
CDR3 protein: SARAPGANVLT

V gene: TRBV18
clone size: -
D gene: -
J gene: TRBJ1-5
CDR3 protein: ASSPQGDRQPQH

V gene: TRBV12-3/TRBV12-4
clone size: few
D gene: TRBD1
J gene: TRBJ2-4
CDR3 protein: ASSLGTGRHIQY

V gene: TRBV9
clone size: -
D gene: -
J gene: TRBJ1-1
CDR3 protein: ASAPYRERNTEAF

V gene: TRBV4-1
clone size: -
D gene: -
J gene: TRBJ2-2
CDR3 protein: ASSQVGGIKNTGELF

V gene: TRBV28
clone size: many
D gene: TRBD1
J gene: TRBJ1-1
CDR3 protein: ASRETGWGTEAF

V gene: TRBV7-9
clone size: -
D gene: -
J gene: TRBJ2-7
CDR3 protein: ASSSLFGDGIYEQY

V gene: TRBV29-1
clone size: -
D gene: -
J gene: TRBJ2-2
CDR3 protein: SVDAGELF

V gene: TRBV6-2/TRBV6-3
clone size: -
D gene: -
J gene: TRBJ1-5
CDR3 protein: ASSYGGLSNQPQH

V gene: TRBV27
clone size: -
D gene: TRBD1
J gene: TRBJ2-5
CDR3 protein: ASSSLTGMETQY

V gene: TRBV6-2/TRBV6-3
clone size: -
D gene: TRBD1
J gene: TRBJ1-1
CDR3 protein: ASRPRTGNTEAF

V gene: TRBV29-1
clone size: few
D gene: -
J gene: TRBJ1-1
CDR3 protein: SASDTEAF

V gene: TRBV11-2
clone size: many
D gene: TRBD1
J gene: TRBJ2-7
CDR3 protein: ASSHLQDRGNEQY

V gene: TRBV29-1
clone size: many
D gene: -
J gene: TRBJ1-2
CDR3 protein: SVEEGEGRYGYT

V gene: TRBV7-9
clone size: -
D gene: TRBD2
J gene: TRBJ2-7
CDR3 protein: ASSIPGGYEQY

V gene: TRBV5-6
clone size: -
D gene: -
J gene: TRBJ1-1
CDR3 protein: ASSSGGSEAF

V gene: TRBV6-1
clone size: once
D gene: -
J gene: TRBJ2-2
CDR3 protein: ASSLFGNTGELF

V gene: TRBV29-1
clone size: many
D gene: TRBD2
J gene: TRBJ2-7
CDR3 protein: SVERISGGNYEQY

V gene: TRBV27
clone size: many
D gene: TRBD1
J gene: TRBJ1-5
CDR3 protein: ASRAWVGTGANQPQH

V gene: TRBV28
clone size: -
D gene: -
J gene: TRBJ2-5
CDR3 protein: ASSGVSGPQETQY

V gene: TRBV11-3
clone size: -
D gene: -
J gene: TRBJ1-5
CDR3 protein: ASSWGQGSNQPQH

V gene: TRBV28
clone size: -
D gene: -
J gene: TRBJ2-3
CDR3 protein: ASSLGGFVTDTQY

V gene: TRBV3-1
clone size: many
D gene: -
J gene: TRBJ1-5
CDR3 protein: ASSQGPNQPQH

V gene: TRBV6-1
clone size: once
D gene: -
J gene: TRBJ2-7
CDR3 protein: ASSEVGYERY

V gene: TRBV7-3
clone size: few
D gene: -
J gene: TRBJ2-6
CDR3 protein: ASSLNFPGSGANVLT

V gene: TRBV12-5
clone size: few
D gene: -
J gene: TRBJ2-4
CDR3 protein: ASGLVKQSQKNIQY

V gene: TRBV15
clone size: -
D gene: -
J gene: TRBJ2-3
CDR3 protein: ATSRDRQVMDTQY

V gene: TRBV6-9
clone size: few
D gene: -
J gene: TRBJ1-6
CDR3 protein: ASSYSDNGDSPLH

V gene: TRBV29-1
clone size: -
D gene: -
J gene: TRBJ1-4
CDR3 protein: SVRGSFNEKLF

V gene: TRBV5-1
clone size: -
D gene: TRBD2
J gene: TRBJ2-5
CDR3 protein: ASSLALADQETQY

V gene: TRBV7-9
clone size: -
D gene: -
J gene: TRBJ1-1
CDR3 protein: ASSLPYIGEGDTEAF

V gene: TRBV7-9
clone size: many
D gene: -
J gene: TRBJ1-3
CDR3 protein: ASSPPQRNTIY